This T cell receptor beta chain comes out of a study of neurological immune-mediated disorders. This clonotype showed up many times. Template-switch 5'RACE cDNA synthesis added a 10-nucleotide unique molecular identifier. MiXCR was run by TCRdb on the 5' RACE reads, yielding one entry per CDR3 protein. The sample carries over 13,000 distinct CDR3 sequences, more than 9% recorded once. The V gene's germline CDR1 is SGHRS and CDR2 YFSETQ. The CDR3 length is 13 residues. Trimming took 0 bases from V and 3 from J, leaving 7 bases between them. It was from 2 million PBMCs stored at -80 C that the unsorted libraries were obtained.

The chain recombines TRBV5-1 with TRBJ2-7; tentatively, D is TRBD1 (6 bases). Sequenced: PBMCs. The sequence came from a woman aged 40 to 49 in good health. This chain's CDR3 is CASSLATGYEQYF. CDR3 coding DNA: TGCGCCAGCAGCTTGGCGACAGGCTACGAGCAGTACTTC.